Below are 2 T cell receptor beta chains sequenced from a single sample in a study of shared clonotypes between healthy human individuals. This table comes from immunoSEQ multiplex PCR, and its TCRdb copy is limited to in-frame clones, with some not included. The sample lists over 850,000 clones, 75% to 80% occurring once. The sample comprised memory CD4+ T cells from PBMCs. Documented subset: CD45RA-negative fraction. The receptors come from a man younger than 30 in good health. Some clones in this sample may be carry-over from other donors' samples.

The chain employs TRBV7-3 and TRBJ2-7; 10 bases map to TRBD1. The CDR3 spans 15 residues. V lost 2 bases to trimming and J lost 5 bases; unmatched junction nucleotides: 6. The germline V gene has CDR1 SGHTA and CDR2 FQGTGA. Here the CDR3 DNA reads TGTGCCAGCAGCTTATATGGGACAGGGGCGAACGAGCAGTACTTC. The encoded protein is CASSLYGTGANEQYF.

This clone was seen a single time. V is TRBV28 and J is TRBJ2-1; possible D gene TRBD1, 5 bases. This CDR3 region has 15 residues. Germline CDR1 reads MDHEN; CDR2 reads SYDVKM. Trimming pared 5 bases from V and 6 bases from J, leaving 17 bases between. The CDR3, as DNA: TGTGCCAGCAGTACTGCAGGGATCTTGACCAATGAGCAGTTCTTC. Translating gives CASSTAGILTNEQFF. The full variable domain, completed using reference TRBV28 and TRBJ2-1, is DVKVTQSSRYLVKRTGEKVFLECVQDMDHENMFWYRQDPGLGLRLIYFSYDVKMKEKGDIPEGYSVSREKKERFSLILESASTNQTSMYLCASSTAGILTNEQFFGPGTRLTVL.